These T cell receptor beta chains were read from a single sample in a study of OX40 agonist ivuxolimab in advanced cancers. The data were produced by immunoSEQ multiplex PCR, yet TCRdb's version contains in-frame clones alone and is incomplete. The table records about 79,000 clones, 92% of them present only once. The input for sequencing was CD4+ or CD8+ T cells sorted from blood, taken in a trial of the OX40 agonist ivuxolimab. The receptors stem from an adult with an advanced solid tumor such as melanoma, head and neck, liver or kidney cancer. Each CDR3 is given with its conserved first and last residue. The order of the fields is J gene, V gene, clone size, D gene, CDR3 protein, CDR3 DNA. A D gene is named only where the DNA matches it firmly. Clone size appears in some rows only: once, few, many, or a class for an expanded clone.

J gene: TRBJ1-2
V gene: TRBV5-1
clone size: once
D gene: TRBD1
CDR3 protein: CASSLQDRGYGYTF
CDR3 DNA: TGCGCCAGCAGCCTTCAGGACAGGGGTTATGGCTACACCTTC

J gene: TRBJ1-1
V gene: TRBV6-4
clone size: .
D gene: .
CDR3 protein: CASSQTPAGFLGARTEAFF
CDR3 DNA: TGTGCCAGCAGTCAAACCCCGGCCGGATTTTTGGGGGCGAGGACTGAAGCTTTCTTT

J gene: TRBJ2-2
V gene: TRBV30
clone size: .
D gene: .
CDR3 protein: CAWSVAGSTGELFF
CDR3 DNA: TGTGCCTGGAGTGTAGCAGGGTCCACCGGGGAGCTGTTTTTT

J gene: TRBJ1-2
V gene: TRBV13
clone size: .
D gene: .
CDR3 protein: CASSEQQAVNGYTF
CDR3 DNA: TGTGCCAGCAGTGAACAACAGGCCGTAAATGGCTACACCTTC

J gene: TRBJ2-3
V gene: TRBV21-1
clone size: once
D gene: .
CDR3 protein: CARPTSGRHHPPDTQYF
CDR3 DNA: TGTGCCAGGCCAACTAGCGGGAGGCATCACCCTCCAGATACGCAGTATTTT

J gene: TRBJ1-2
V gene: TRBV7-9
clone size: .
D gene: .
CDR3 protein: CASSLATRYGYTF
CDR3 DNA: TGTGCCAGCAGCTTAGCAACACGCTATGGCTACACCTTC

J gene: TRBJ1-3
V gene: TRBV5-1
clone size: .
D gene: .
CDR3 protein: CASSLQDSGNTIYF
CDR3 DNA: TGCGCCAGCAGCTTACAAGACTCTGGAAACACCATATATTTT

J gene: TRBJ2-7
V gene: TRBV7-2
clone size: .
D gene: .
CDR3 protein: CASSYIRDEQYF
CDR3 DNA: TGTGCCAGCAGCTATATCCGGGACGAGCAGTACTTC

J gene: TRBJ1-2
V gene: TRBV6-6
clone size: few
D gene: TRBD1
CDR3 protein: CASSSQGGVGYTF
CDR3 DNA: TGTGCCAGCAGTTCCCAGGGGGGGGTTGGCTACACCTTC

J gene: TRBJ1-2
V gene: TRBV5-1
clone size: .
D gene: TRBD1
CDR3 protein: CASSVTGERNYGYTF
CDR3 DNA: TGCGCCAGCAGCGTGACAGGGGAACGTAACTATGGCTACACCTTC

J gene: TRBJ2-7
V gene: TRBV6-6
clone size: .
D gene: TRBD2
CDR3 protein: CASRRGLADSYEQYF
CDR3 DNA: TGTGCCAGCAGACGAGGACTAGCGGACTCCTACGAGCAGTACTTC

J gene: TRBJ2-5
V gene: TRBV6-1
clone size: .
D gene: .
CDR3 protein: CASTDTGVRETQYF
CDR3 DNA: TGTGCCAGCACCGATACGGGGGTGCGGGAGACCCAGTACTTC

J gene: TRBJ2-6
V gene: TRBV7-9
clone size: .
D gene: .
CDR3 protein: CASSDRQENSGANVLTF
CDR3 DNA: TGTGCCAGCAGCGATAGACAGGAAAACTCTGGGGCCAACGTCCTGACTTTC

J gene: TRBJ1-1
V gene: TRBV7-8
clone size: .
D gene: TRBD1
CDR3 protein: CASSLAGRGGTEAFF
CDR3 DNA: TGTGCCAGCAGCTTAGCAGGCAGGGGGGGGACTGAAGCTTTCTTT

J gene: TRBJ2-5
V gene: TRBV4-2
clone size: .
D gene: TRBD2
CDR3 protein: CASSQDYLAGGETQYF
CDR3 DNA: TGTGCCAGCAGCCAAGATTACCTAGCGGGAGGGGAGACCCAGTACTTC

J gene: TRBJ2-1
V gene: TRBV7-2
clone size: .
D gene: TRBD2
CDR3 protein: CASSLGLAGLNEQFF
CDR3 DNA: TGTGCCAGCAGCTTAGGCCTAGCGGGCCTAAATGAGCAGTTCTTC

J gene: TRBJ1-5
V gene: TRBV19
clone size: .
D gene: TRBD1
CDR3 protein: CASSRTGGNQPQHF
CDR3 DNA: TGTGCCAGTAGTAGAACAGGGGGCAATCAGCCCCAGCATTTT

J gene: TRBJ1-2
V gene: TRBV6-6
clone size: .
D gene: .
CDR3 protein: CASSPPGRSGYTF
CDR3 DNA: TGTGCCAGCAGTCCCCCGGGTCGGTCTGGCTACACCTTC

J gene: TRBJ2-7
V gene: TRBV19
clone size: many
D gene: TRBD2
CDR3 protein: CASSPGGSRYEQYF
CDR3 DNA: TGTGCCAGTAGTCCTGGCGGGAGTAGGTACGAGCAGTACTTC

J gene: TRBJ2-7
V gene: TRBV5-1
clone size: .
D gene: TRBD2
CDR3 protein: CASSFRTSGSVYEQYF
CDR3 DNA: TGCGCCAGCAGCTTTCGGACTAGCGGGAGCGTCTACGAGCAGTACTTC

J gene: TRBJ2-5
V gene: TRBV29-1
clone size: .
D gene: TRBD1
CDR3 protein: CSVEGGQQETQYF
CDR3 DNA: TGCAGCGTTGAAGGGGGACAGCAAGAGACCCAGTACTTC

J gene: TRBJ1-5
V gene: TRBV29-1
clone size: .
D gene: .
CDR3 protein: CSVRLGRNQPQHF
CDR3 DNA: TGCAGCGTTAGGTTGGGCCGGAATCAGCCCCAGCATTTT

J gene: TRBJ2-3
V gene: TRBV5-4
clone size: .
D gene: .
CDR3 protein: CASSSGGGTDTQYF
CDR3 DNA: TGTGCCAGCAGCTCAGGGGGGGGCACAGATACGCAGTATTTT

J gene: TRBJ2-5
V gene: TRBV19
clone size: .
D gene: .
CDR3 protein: CASSALALGRETQYF
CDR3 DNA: TGTGCCAGTAGTGCGCTAGCGTTGGGTAGAGAGACCCAGTACTTC

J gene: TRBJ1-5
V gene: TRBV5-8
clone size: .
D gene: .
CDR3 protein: CASSFQLMTSSRPQHF
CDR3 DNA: TGTGCCAGCAGCTTTCAATTAATGACATCATCGAGGCCCCAGCATTTT

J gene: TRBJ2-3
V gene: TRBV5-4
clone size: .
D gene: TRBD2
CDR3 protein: CASRPGLASTDTQYF
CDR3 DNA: TGTGCCAGCAGGCCCGGACTAGCGAGCACAGATACGCAGTATTTT

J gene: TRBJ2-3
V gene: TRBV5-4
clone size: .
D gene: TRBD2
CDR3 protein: CASSLGGTSGRTGTDTQYF
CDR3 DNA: TGTGCCAGCAGCTTGGGCGGGACTAGCGGGAGAACGGGCACAGATACGCAGTATTTT

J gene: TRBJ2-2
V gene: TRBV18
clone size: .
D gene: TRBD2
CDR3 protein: CASSPVAGSNTGELFF
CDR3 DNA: TGTGCCAGCTCCCCGGTAGCGGGATCGAACACCGGGGAGCTGTTTTTT

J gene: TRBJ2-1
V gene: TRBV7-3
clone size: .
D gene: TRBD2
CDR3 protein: CASSRPTTKREYPVGSYNEQFF
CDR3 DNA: TGTGCCAGCAGCCGACCAACTACTAAGCGGGAGTACCCCGTAGGGTCCTACAATGAGCAGTTCTTC

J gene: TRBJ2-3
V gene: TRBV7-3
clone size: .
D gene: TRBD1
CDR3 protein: CASSLTGTDTDTQYF
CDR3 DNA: TGTGCCAGCAGCTTAACAGGGACAGACACAGATACGCAGTATTTT

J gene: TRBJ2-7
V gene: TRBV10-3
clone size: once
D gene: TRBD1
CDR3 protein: CAISGGQPYEQYF
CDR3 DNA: TGTGCCATCAGTGGGGGACAGCCCTACGAGCAGTACTTC

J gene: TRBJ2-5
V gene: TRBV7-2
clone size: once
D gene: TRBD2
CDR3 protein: CASSAKRLAGQETQYF
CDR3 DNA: TGTGCCAGCAGCGCCAAACGGCTAGCGGGACAAGAGACCCAGTACTTC

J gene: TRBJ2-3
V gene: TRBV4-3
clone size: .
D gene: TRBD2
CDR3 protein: CASSQDRGLAGGHPDTQYF
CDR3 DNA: TGCGCCAGCAGCCAAGATCGGGGACTAGCGGGAGGGCACCCAGATACGCAGTATTTT

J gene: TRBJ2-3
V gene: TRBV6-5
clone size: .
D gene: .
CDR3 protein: CASGRGGSTDTQYF
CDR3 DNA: TGTGCCAGCGGCCGTGGGGGGAGCACAGATACGCAGTATTTT

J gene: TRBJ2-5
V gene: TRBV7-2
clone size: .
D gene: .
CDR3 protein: CASSLGRVETQYF
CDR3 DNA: TGTGCCAGCAGCTTGGGGCGAGTAGAGACCCAGTACTTC

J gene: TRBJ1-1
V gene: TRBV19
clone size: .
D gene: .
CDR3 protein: CASSIFNSWSTEAFF
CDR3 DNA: TGTGCCAGTAGTATATTTAACAGCTGGAGCACTGAAGCTTTCTTT

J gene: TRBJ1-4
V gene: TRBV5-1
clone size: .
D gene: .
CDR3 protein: CASNVGARGEKLFF
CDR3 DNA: TGCGCCAGCAACGTGGGGGCTCGCGGTGAAAAACTGTTTTTT

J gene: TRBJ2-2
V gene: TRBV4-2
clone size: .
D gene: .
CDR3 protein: CASSQDHRNGELFF
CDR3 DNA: TGTGCCAGCAGCCAAGATCATAGAAACGGGGAGCTGTTTTTT

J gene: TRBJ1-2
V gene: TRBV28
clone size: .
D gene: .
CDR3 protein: CASSGQGSGYTF
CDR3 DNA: TGTGCCAGCAGTGGCCAGGGGAGTGGCTACACCTTC

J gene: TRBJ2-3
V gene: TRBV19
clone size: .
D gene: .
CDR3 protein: CASSPPGGASTDTQYF
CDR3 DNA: TGTGCCAGTAGTCCCCCAGGTGGCGCGAGCACAGATACGCAGTATTTT

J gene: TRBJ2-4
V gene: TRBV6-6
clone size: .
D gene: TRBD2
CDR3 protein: CASSYIGERDDIQYF
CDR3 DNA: TGTGCCAGCAGTTACATTGGGGAGCGGGACGACATTCAGTACTTC

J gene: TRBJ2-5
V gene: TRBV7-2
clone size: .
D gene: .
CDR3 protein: CASSPGETQYF
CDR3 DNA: TGTGCCAGCAGCCCGGGGGAGACCCAGTACTTC

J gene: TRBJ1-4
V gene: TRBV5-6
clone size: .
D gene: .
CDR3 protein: CASSFGQGNEKLFF
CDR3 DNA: TGTGCCAGCAGTTTTGGGCAGGGGAATGAAAAACTGTTTTTT

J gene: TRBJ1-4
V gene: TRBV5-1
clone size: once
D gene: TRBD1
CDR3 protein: CASSGGTEVRAVEKLFF
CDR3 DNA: TGCGCCAGCAGCGGGGGGACAGAAGTGAGGGCGGTGGAAAAACTGTTTTTT

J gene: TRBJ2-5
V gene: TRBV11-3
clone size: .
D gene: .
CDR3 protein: CASSSRLGYQETQYF
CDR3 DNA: TGTGCCAGCAGCTCCCGTTTAGGCTATCAAGAGACCCAGTACTTC

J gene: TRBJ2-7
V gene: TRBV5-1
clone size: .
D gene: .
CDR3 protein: CASSSLGLLEGEQYF
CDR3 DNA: TGCGCCAGCAGCAGCCTGGGACTCCTAGAGGGCGAGCAGTACTTC

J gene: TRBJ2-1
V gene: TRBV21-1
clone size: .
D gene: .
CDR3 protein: CASRKRRDSGYNEQFF
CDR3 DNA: TGTGCCAGCAGGAAAAGGAGGGACAGTGGATACAATGAGCAGTTCTTC

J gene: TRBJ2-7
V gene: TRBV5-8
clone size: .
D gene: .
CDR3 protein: CASSLAQGSSNEQYF
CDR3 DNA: TGTGCCAGCAGCTTGGCGCAGGGGAGCTCAAACGAGCAGTACTTC

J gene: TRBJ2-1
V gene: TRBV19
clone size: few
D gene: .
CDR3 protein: CASSGSYNEQFF
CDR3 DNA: TGTGCCAGTAGCGGGTCCTACAATGAGCAGTTCTTC

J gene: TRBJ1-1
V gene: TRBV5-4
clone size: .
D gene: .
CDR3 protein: CASRVQGMNTEAFF
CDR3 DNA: TGTGCCAGCAGGGTACAGGGCATGAACACTGAAGCTTTCTTT